This T cell receptor beta chain emerged from a study of T cells in Graves' hyperthyroidism and ophthalmopathy. Details on this clonotype: As yet, its antigen is unknown. Mismatch with germline at one junction end may stem from a read error.

The V gene's germline CDR1 is SGHRS and CDR2 YFSETQ. This CDR3 region has 13 residues. The CDR3 regions of TCR beta were amplified from RNA transcripts. Initially, a first-round RT-PCR of the TCR CDR3 employed the HTBI primer set. In TCRdb, the multiplex PCR reads were re-called with MiXCR into one record per CDR3 protein. The sample consists of about 560,000 distinct CDR3 sequences, 40% to 55% of them appearing once. Study conclusions and caveats: Blood held most thyroid clonotypes expanded above 0.001 frequency.

The sample was peripheral blood or thyroid tissue (not recorded which). This chain links TRBV5-1 with TRBJ1-5, with D perhaps matching TRBD1 (6 bases). The sequence came from a woman aged 18 to 35 with Graves' hyperthyroidism. The DNA for the CDR3 is TGTGCCTTCCGGGGGCAGCCCAATCAGCCCCAGCATTTT. This encodes CAFRGQPNQPQHF. The variable domain in full, with the rest retrieved from reference TRBV5-1 and TRBJ1-5, is KAGVTQTPRYLIKTRGQQVTLSCSPISGHRSVSWYQQTPGQGLQFLFEYFSETQRNKGNFPGRFSGRQFSNSRSEMNVSTLELGDSALYLCAFRGQPNQPQHFGDGTRLSIL.